The 32 T cell receptor beta chains in this list originate from one sample, sequenced in a study of T cell clonality in common variable immunodeficiency. Clones were sequenced by immunoSEQ multiplex PCR, and TCRdb holds only the in-frame ones, with some missing. The sample yields tens of thousands of clones, without any singletons. Sequencing was carried out using peripheral blood mononuclear cells. The receptor source for this set is a person aged 18-70 years in good health.

This clone showed up many times. Sequencing ends 3 residues short of the CDR3 end; the germline J gene provides the rest. This chain joins TRBV2 and TRBJ1-4; perhaps TRBD1 as D (6 bases). V was shortened by 0 bases and J by 1 base, with 15 bases between the two germline ends. Germline V gene lookup returns CDR1 SNHLY and CDR2 FYNNEI. This CDR3 has 18 residues. CDR3 protein: CASSEAYLQTGTNEKLFF. The covered CDR3 bases are TGTGCCAGCAGTGAAGCCTATCTGCAGACAGGAACTAATGAAAAA.

This clone was recorded at least ten times. The read gets to within 3 residues of the CDR3 end, and the germline J gene fills in the rest. The V gene is TRBV5-4, the J gene TRBJ2-3; D might be TRBD1 (6 bases). Germline values: CDR1 SGHNT, CDR2 YYREEE (reference sequence). There are 15 residues in the CDR3. V was pared by 0 bases and J by 2 bases, with 10 bases between. The sequenced part of the CDR3 DNA is TGTGCCAGCAGCTTGGGGGGGCTTAACACAGATACG. Translating it yields CASSLGGLNTDT. The entire CDR3 reads CASSLGGLNTDTQYF. Full variable domain (missing parts from reference TRBV5-4 and TRBJ2-3): ETGVTQSPTHLIKTRGQQVTLRCSSQSGHNTVSWYQQALGQGPQFIFQYYREEENGRGNFPPRFSGLQFPNYSSELNVNALELDDSALYLCASSLGGLNTDTQYFGPGTRLTVL.

The sample holds many counts of this clone. CDR3 DNA, as far as it was read: TGTGCCAGCAGCCAGGGGGGTGGAGCCCAAGAGACC. Translated: CASSQGGGAQET. The full CDR3 sequence reads CASSQGGGAQETQYF. The chain recombines TRBV4-2 with TRBJ2-5; D perhaps matches TRBD2 (6 bases). The read falls 3 residues short of the CDR3 end, and the missing part is taken from the germline J gene. The V end lost 3 bases, the J end lost 1 base, and 12 bases lay between the germline ends. The germline V gene has CDR1 LGHNA and CDR2 YNFKEQ. This CDR3 comprises 15 residues.

This clone occurred many times. The read terminates 3 residues before the CDR3 end, so the remaining end is supplied by the germline J gene. The gene calls are TRBV10-3 and TRBJ1-1, with TRBD1 matching 9 bases. Germline V gene sequence: CDR1 ENHRY, CDR2 SYGVKD. This CDR3 is 17 amino acids long. J lost 0 bases, V lost 7 bases, and 12 bases had no gene match. CDR3 sequence reads: CAITKGQGSGMNTEAFF. The part of the CDR3 DNA that was read is TGTGCCATCACCAAAGGACAGGGGTCGGGTATGAACACTGAA.

With regard to this clone: The read ends 3 residues before the CDR3 terminus; that terminus is restored from the germline J gene. J is TRBJ1-5 and V is TRBV7-2, with D unresolved. The CDR3 spans 11 residues. Germline V gene lookup returns CDR1 SGHTA and CDR2 FQGNSA. CDR3 bases read: TGTGCCAGCAGCCTCACAGATCCC. Translating gives CASSLTDP. The CDR3, in full, reads CASSLTDPQHF.

In this sample, this clone turned up many times. The CDR3 end falls 3 residues outside the read, so it is completed with the germline J gene. The V call is TRBV20-1, the J call TRBJ2-5, with 8 bases that match TRBD1. The CDR3 covers 16 residues. Germline lookup yields CDR1 DFQATT and CDR2 SNEGSKA (reference sequence). J gave up 7 bases and V 0 bases, and 13 bases lay outside the gene matches. CDR3 DNA (partial): TGCAGTGCTAGAGATCCCGGGACAGGACAAAGCTTGACC. Its translation is CSARDPGTGQSLT. The full CDR3 protein reads CSARDPGTGQSLTQYF.

About this clone: The read terminates 3 residues before the CDR3 end, so the remaining end is supplied by the germline J gene. This chain links TRBV30 with TRBJ1-2; maybe TRBD1 (5 bases). CDR1 is GTSNPN, CDR2 SVGIG, per germline (reference sequence). This CDR3 contains 15 residues. The CDR3 DNA, read in part, is TGTGCCTGGGGGCCACTAGCGGGGGGGATCAATGAC. Translating gives CAWGPLAGGIND. The whole CDR3 sequence reads CAWGPLAGGINDYTF.

This clone occurred many times. The CDR3 is cut off 3 residues early in the read; its end comes from the germline J gene. This chain joins TRBV6-4 and TRBJ2-7; 9 nucleotides line up with TRBD1. The CDR3 is 15 residues long. Germline CDR1 and CDR2: MRHNA and SNTAGT. V lost 8 bases and J lost 6; bases outside the gene matches: 14. The part of the CDR3 DNA that was read is TGTGCCAGCGGAATTAGGACCGGGACAGGGACCGAG. Translation: CASGIRTGTGTE. The full CDR3 protein reads CASGIRTGTGTEQYF.

There are many counts of this clone. The read ends 3 residues before the CDR3 terminus; that terminus is restored from the germline J gene. The chain carries TRBV29-1 and TRBJ2-4; 9 nucleotides align to TRBD1. The V gene's germline CDR1 is SQVTM and CDR2 ANQGSEA. This CDR3 is 17 amino acids long. The CDR3 is CSVEVRWTGVSDYGQYF. The CDR3 DNA, read in part, is TGCAGCGTAGAGGTTAGATGGACAGGGGTTAGTGACTATGGT.

This clone was counted between two and nine times. The read ends 3 residues early relative to the CDR3; the germline J gene fills the gap. The gene calls are TRBV18 and TRBJ1-4, with a weak D call TRBD1 (5 bases). The CDR3 runs to 15 residues. The germline V gene has CDR1 KGHSH and CDR2 LQKENI. Trimming left V 4 bases short and J 2 bases short, with 11 bases between. CDR3 bases read: TGTGCCAGCTCACTCCTTTCAGGGACTAATGAAAAA. This encodes CASSLLSGTNEK. The whole CDR3 region reads CASSLLSGTNEKLFF.

This clone was found many times. The CDR3 goes on 3 residues after the read ends, and that part is filled in from the germline J gene. The chain uses TRBV11-2 and TRBJ2-3; TRBD2 agrees at 8 bases. The CDR3 is 15 residues long. In germline, CDR1 is SGHAT, CDR2 FQNNGV. V lost 5 bases and J lost 2; bases outside the gene matches: 6. The part of the CDR3 DNA that was read is TGTGCCAGCAGCCCCACTAGCGGAGACACAGATACG. Its translation is CASSPTSGDTDT. The full CDR3 protein is CASSPTSGDTDTQYF.

This clone was detected a few times. CDR3 DNA, as far as it was read: TGCAGTGCTAGACTTCCCCTACCTGGGGACAGGGGGAGGAATGAG. This translates into CSARLPLPGDRGRNE. The CDR3 reads in full as CSARLPLPGDRGRNEQFF. The rearrangement uses TRBV20-1 and TRBJ2-1, with TRBD1 matching over 11 bases. Read coverage stops 3 residues before the CDR3 terminus; the germline J gene supplies the remainder. Losses at the gene ends were 2 bases for V and 7 bases for J; bases not matched to a gene: 16. CDR3 size: 18 residues. CDR1 is DFQATT and CDR2 is SNEGSKA in the germline V gene (reference sequence).

This clone was observed many times. The missing CDR3 end, 3 residues past where the read stops, is filled in from the germline J gene. This chain joins TRBV7-9 and TRBJ1-2, with 7 bases fitting TRBD1. This CDR3 comprises 13 residues. J gave up 6 bases and V 5 bases, and 6 bases lay outside the gene matches. Germline V gene data show CDR1 as SEHNR and CDR2 as FQNEAQ (reference sequence). CDR3 region: CASSRDSIHGYTF. CDR3 DNA (partial): TGTGCCAGCAGCCGGGACAGCATTCATGGC. The complete variable domain, with remaining parts taken from reference TRBV7-9 and TRBJ1-2, reads DTGVSQNPRHKITKRGQNVTFRCDPISEHNRLYWYRQTLGQGPEFLTYFQNEAQLEKSRLLSDRFSAERPKGSFSTLEIQRTEQGDSAMYLCASSRDSIHGYTFGSGTRLTVV.

This clone was observed many times. The read terminates 3 residues ahead of where the CDR3 ends, so the germline J gene completes it. The V gene is TRBV5-1, the J gene TRBJ2-3, with D perhaps TRBD2 (6 bases). The CDR3 runs 14 residues. Per germline, CDR1 SGHRS and CDR2 YFSETQ. The CDR3 loop reads CASSPGDSPTAQYF. Incomplete CDR3 DNA: TGCGCCAGCAGCCCGGGGGACTCGCCCACAGCG.

This clone came up many times. With the read ending 3 residues before the CDR3 end, the germline J gene is used to fill in that end. The chain couples TRBV29-1 to TRBJ2-7; TRBD2 might be the D (5 bases). The CDR3 length is 14 residues. In germline, CDR1 is SQVTM, CDR2 ANQGSEA. V gave up 4 bases and J gave up 5 bases, with 18 bases separating them. The part of the CDR3 DNA that was read is TGCAGCGTTGTGAGGTCCGCCTCCGGGGACGAG. Translation gives CSVVRSASGDE. The CDR3, in full, reads CSVVRSASGDEQYF.

Many counts were recorded for this clone. The CDR3 end is not reached by the read, which stops 3 residues before it; the germline J gene fills it in. The chain uses TRBV20-1 and TRBJ1-2, with TRBD1 as a possible D gene (5 bases). The CDR3 sequence is 13 residues long. The germline gives CDR1 DFQATT, CDR2 SNEGSKA (reference sequence). V was pared by 5 bases and J by 0 bases, with 10 bases between. CDR3 DNA, as far as it was read: TGCAGTGCTTCAGGGCGTACTAACTATGGC. Translated: CSASGRTNYG. The complete CDR3 reads CSASGRTNYGYTF.

This clone has a count of ten or more. The read finishes 3 residues shy of the CDR3 end, and the germline J gene is used to complete it. The V call is TRBV7-2, the J call TRBJ2-3, with a tentative D call TRBD2 (6 bases). Trimming removed 2 bases at V and 3 bases at J, with 12 bases between. Germline assignment: CDR1 SGHTA and CDR2 FQGNSA. CDR3 length: 15 residues. The CDR3 reads CASSLQGGATDTQYF. The DNA read from the CDR3 is TGTGCCAGCAGCTTACAGGGCGGGGCGACAGATACG.

There are many counts of this clone. The junction shows a germline mismatch at one end, possibly a read error. The part of the CDR3 DNA that was read is TGCGCCAGCAGCCGATTCCTAGCGGGGAACACAGATACG. Residues: CASSRFLAGNTDT. The whole CDR3 protein reads CASSRFLAGNTDTQYF. The chain combines TRBV4-2 with TRBJ2-3, with 9 nucleotides matching TRBD2. The CDR3 extends 3 residues past the end of the read, so its final part is completed from the germline J gene. The CDR3 loop spans 16 amino acids. Looked up from germline, CDR1 is LGHNA and CDR2 is YNFKEQ.

As concerns this clone: Sequencing ends 3 residues short of the CDR3 end; the germline J gene provides the rest. The genes are TRBV5-1 and TRBJ2-5; a weak D match, TRBD1 (5 bases). Germline lookup yields CDR1 SGHRS and CDR2 YFSETQ. The CDR3 runs 15 residues. Trimming left V 0 bases short and J 4 bases short, with 13 bases between. The CDR3 spells CASSLEGQGGETQYF. The CDR3 bases that were read are TGCGCCAGCAGCTTGGAGGGGCAGGGTGGAGAGACC.

This clone was detected many times. Coverage ceases 3 residues before the CDR3 finishes, and the germline J gene fills in the end. The chain has TRBV19 and TRBJ2-6; 13 nucleotides agree with TRBD2. The CDR3 is 19 amino acids. V dropped 5 bases and J dropped 0; count of bases not matched to a gene: 7. Looked up from germline, CDR1 is LNHDA and CDR2 is SQIVND (reference sequence). Incomplete CDR3 DNA: TGTGCCAGTAGTTCAACGGGACTAGCGGGGAGCTCTGGGGCCAACGTC. The encoded protein is CASSSTGLAGSSGANV. The CDR3 in full is CASSSTGLAGSSGANVLTF.

In this sample, this clone turned up a few times. The DNA read from the CDR3 is TGTGCCAGCAGCTTAGGGGGCCCAACTAATGAAAAA. The encoded protein is CASSLGGPTNEK. The whole CDR3 reads CASSLGGPTNEKLFF. The chain has TRBV7-6 and TRBJ1-4, with D possibly being TRBD1 (5 bases). The read terminates 3 residues ahead of where the CDR3 ends, so the germline J gene completes it. Germline CDR1 and CDR2: SGHVS and FNYEAQ. Trimming took off 1 base at V and 0 bases at J, with 6 bases between the two ends. The CDR3 loop spans 15 amino acids.

This clone appeared many times. This CDR3 reads CASSPRLAGVLNIQYF. The CDR3 DNA, read in part, is TGTGCCAGCAGTCCCCGACTAGCGGGAGTTCTAAACATT. V is TRBV12-3 or TRBV12-4 and J is TRBJ2-4; TRBD2 aligns across 12 bases. The CDR3 end lies 3 residues beyond the end of the read and is filled in from the germline J gene. CDR3 length: 16 amino acids. With V trimmed by 5 bases and J by 6 bases, 8 bases remained unmatched.

This clone was seen at least ten times. The read halts 3 residues ahead of the CDR3 end, with the missing end drawn from the germline J gene. V is TRBV30 and J is TRBJ2-7, with 10 bases aligning to TRBD2. The CDR3 spans 14 residues. The V gene's germline CDR1 is GTSNPN and CDR2 SVGIG (reference sequence). Unmatched junction bases numbered 7, after V lost 2 bases and J lost 6 bases. CDR3 bases read: TGTGCCTGGAGTAAGTTAGCGGGAGGCAGCGAG. Its protein is CAWSKLAGGSE. The full CDR3 reads CAWSKLAGGSEQYF.

This clone was seen at least ten times. The read finishes 3 residues shy of the CDR3 end, and the germline J gene is used to complete it. J is TRBJ2-2 and V is TRBV2, with 11 bases aligning to TRBD2. Germline CDR1 SNHLY, CDR2 FYNNEI. The CDR3 extends over 16 amino acids. J was trimmed by 6 bases and V by 5 bases; bases with no gene match: 8. The CDR3 region is CASSSSSGGFPGELFF. The CDR3 bases that were read are TGTGCCAGCAGTTCCTCTAGCGGGGGGTTCCCCGGGGAG.

This clone was counted ten times or more. From the germline J gene comes the end of the CDR3, since the read stops 3 residues before it. V is TRBV3-1 (or the pseudogene TRBV3-2) and J is TRBJ2-7; 9 bases line up with TRBD2. CDR1 is LGHDT and CDR2 is YNNKEL in the germline V gene (reference sequence). V shed 0 bases and J 4 bases; nucleotides not matched to a gene: 7. This CDR3 has 16 amino acids. The covered CDR3 bases are TGTGCCAGCAGCCAAGATGAGAGCGGGAGGCAGTACGAG. It is translated as CASSQDESGRQYE. Given in full, the CDR3 is CASSQDESGRQYEQYF.

This clone was observed at least ten times. The read ends 3 residues early relative to the CDR3; the germline J gene fills the gap. The V call is TRBV7-3, the J call TRBJ2-5; TRBD2 matches at 11 bases. The CDR3 length is 18 residues. V trimming: 3 bases; J trimming: 5 bases; junction bases outside the gene matches: 14. Germline CDR1 is SGHTA and CDR2 is FQGTGA. The covered CDR3 bases are TGTGCCAGCAGCTTCCGCCGGCTAGCGGGGGGTTGGGGGGAGACC. The encoded protein is CASSFRRLAGGWGET. The whole CDR3 protein reads CASSFRRLAGGWGETQYF.

This clone was seen at least ten times. The CDR3 end falls 3 residues outside the read, so it is completed with the germline J gene. This chain uses TRBV5-1 with TRBJ1-3, with D possibly matching TRBD1 (5 bases). V was shortened by 7 bases and J by 2 bases, with 10 bases between the two germline ends. The CDR3 is 13 residues long. In germline, CDR1 is SGHRS, CDR2 YFSETQ. Partial CDR3 DNA: TGCGCCAGCCGGGGGGGGGCTGGAAACACC. This translates into CASRGGAGNT. The whole CDR3 region reads CASRGGAGNTIYF.

This clone showed up many times. The DNA ends 3 residues before the CDR3 does, and the rest of the CDR3 is filled in from the germline J gene. The chain joins TRBV10-3 to TRBJ2-6, with 10 positions matching TRBD1. CDR3 length equals 19 residues. Germline V gives CDR1 ENHRY, CDR2 SYGVKD. V trimming: 7 bases; J trimming: 4 bases; junction bases outside the gene matches: 16. CDR3 bases read: TGTGCCATCACCGAGACCCGGGACAGGGGAACGGGCGGGGCCAACGTC. This gives the protein CAITETRDRGTGGANV. The whole CDR3 protein is CAITETRDRGTGGANVLTF.

Many counts were recorded for this clone. The missing CDR3 end, 3 residues past where the read stops, is filled in from the germline J gene. The chain carries TRBV2 and TRBJ1-5; TRBD1 might be the D (5 bases). The CDR3 runs 14 residues. V lost 6 bases, J lost 5 bases, and 14 bases lay in between. The germline CDR1 and CDR2 sequences are SNHLY and FYNNEI. CDR3: CASRAGSHDQPQHF. Incomplete CDR3 DNA: TGTGCCAGCAGAGCAGGGTCTCATGATCAGCCC.

This clone was recorded many times. The observed sequence ends 3 residues before the CDR3 terminus, with the missing tail filled in from the germline J gene. The chain has TRBV29-1 and TRBJ2-1; 9 positions match TRBD2. The J segment lost 7 bases and the V segment lost 5 bases, leaving 6 bases of the junction unmatched. The CDR3 contains 13 residues. CDR1 SQVTM and CDR2 ANQGSEA come from the germline V gene. The part of the CDR3 DNA that was read is TGCAGCGTTAGCCTAGCGGGGATTAATGAG. This translates into CSVSLAGINE. From start to end, the CDR3 is CSVSLAGINEQFF.

This clone was seen repeatedly, ten times or more. The CDR3 is cut off 3 residues early in the read; its end comes from the germline J gene. This chain links TRBV7-8 with TRBJ1-5; maybe TRBD1 (6 bases). This CDR3 has 16 amino acids. Deletions cut 3 bases from V and 0 bases from J, with 12 bases between. The V gene's germline CDR1 is SGHVS and CDR2 FQNEAQ. The CDR3 DNA, read in part, is TGTGCCAGCAGCTTGGGGGACACCATTAGCAATCAGCCC. This codes for CASSLGDTISNQP. The full-length CDR3 reads as CASSLGDTISNQPQHF. Supplemented by reference TRBV7-8 and TRBJ1-5, the full variable domain reads GAGVSQSPRYKVAKRGQDVALRCDPISGHVSLFWYQQALGQGPEFLTYFQNEAQLDKSGLPSDRFFAERPEGSVSTLKIQRTQQEDSAVYLCASSLGDTISNQPQHFGDGTRLSIL.

This clone was seen repeatedly, ten times or more. Read coverage stops 3 residues before the CDR3 terminus; the germline J gene supplies the remainder. The chain combines TRBV19 with TRBJ1-2, with TRBD1 matching 9 bases. V was pared by 5 bases and J by 3 bases, with 4 bases of the junction left unmatched. Germline loops: CDR1 LNHDA, CDR2 SQIVND (reference sequence). The CDR3 covers 14 residues. CDR3 in amino acids: CASSSQGADYGYTF. The sequenced part of the CDR3 DNA is TGTGCCAGTAGTTCACAGGGGGCCGACTATGGC.